The rows below give T cell receptor beta chains drawn from one sample of a study of STAT3 mutations in large granular lymphocyte leukemia. The protocol was immunoSEQ multiplex PCR, while the TCRdb copy is restricted to in-frame clones and leaves out a portion. The sample includes over 30,000 clones, more than 70% of them seen just once. The sample was PBMCs. These receptors came from a human donor with T large granular lymphocyte leukemia. Some clones in this sample may be carry-over from other donors' samples. CDR3s include the opening cysteine and the closing phenylalanine or tryptophan. A D gene is named only where the DNA matches it firmly. Only some rows state a clone size, as once, few, many or a class for expanded clones.

J: TRBJ2-6; D: .; size: .; V: TRBV7-9; DNA: TGTGCCAGCAGACCCTTTGGAGCAGCGGACTCTGGGGCCAACGTCCTGACTTTC; CDR3: CASRPFGAADSGANVLTF
J: TRBJ1-2; D: .; size: .; V: TRBV7-9; DNA: TGTGCCAGCAGCTCACCGAGTGGCTACACCTTC; CDR3: CASSSPSGYTF
J: TRBJ1-1; D: .; size: .; V: TRBV20-1; DNA: TGCAGTGCCGGAGCGAACACTGAAGCTTTCTTT; CDR3: CSAGANTEAFF
J: TRBJ1-1; D: .; size: .; V: TRBV6-6; DNA: TGTGCCAGCAGTGACCCCTTAGTAAAGAACACTGAAGCTTTCTTT; CDR3: CASSDPLVKNTEAFF
J: TRBJ2-3; D: TRBD2; size: .; V: TRBV4-2; DNA: TGTGCCAGCAGCCACCCGGGACTAGCGGGAAGCACAGATACGCAGTATTTT; CDR3: CASSHPGLAGSTDTQYF
J: TRBJ1-2; D: .; size: .; V: TRBV10-2; DNA: TGCGCCAGCAGTGAACAACCGAGGGGCAACTATGGCTACACCTTC; CDR3: CASSEQPRGNYGYTF
J: TRBJ2-3; D: .; size: .; V: TRBV5-4; DNA: TGTGCCAGCAGCTTTCATGGCGGGGAGGATACGCAGTATTTT; CDR3: CASSFHGGEDTQYF
J: TRBJ1-2; D: .; size: .; V: TRBV11-2; DNA: TGTGCCAGCAGCTTATTACGGGACGGCAACACGGTAAACTATGGCTACACCTTC; CDR3: CASSLLRDGNTVNYGYTF
J: TRBJ2-3; D: TRBD2; size: .; V: TRBV18; DNA: TGTGCCAGCTCGTCCCTAGCGGGTGTTAGCACAGATACGCAGTATTTT; CDR3: CASSSLAGVSTDTQYF
J: TRBJ2-2; D: .; size: .; V: TRBV18; DNA: TGTGCCAGCTCACCACGTCAGAGGGACACCGGGGAGCTGTTTTTT; CDR3: CASSPRQRDTGELFF
J: TRBJ1-2; D: .; size: few; V: TRBV10-3; DNA: TGTGCCACAGGGTCAGAATCCGGAGATAACTATGGCTACACCTTC; CDR3: CATGSESGDNYGYTF
J: TRBJ2-3; D: .; size: .; V: TRBV6-5; DNA: TGTGCCAGCAGAAAGAAAGATACGCAGTATTTT; CDR3: CASRKKDTQYF
J: TRBJ1-6; D: .; size: .; V: TRBV19; DNA: TGTGCCAGTAGTATACGGGGGCGCGTCCCAAATTCACCCCTCCACTTT; CDR3: CASSIRGRVPNSPLHF
J: TRBJ2-3; D: TRBD2; size: .; V: TRBV5-1; DNA: TGCGCCAGCAGACTAGCGGGGATCACAGATACGCAGTATTTT; CDR3: CASRLAGITDTQYF
J: TRBJ2-5; D: TRBD2; size: .; V: TRBV18; DNA: TGTGCCAGCTCACCGAGGAGCGGGGGAGGAAAAGAGACCCAGTACTTC; CDR3: CASSPRSGGGKETQYF